The following is a T cell receptor beta chain sequence with its context. The sample originates from a study of OX40 agonist ivuxolimab in advanced cancers. On the study more broadly: The dose of intravenous ivuxolimab that patients received every 2 weeks ranged from 0.01 to 10 mg/kg. People who had prior anti-PD-1, anti-PD-L1 or anti-CTLA-4 therapy could take part, and around 39% had some.

Trimming cost V 8 bases and J 4 bases, with 24 bases left between them. Germline-derived CDR1 and CDR2 are MNHEY and SMNVEV (reference sequence). The CDR3 covers 17 residues. The method was immunoSEQ multiplex PCR; TCRdb's version includes in-frame clones alone and lacks a portion of them. The data show more than 9,000 clones, around 72% seen once. The chain carries TRBV27 and TRBJ1-3, with D tentatively TRBD1 (5 bases). The clonotype originates from an adult with an advanced solid tumor such as melanoma, head and neck, liver or kidney cancer. Specimen: CD4+ or CD8+ T cells sorted from blood, collected in a trial of the OX40 agonist ivuxolimab. The CDR3 DNA sequence: TGTGCCAGCGCAGAACTCGGGACGGACCTGCCGGGAAACACCATATATTTT. It encodes CASAELGTDLPGNTIYF.